This TCR beta chain was captured in a study of T cell responses to AZD1222 COVID-19 vaccine. The method was immunoSEQ multiplex PCR; TCRdb's version includes in-frame clones alone and lacks a portion of them. The sample holds 150,000 to 200,000 clones, 90% to 95% seen once. This CDR3 has 13 residues. V lost 5 bases and J 8 bases, leaving 10 bases between the germline ends. Germline V gives CDR1 MNHEY, CDR2 SMNVEV (reference sequence). This clonotype was sampled from an adult who received the MenACWY meningococcal vaccine as a control. The V and J genes are TRBV27 and TRBJ1-6; a weak D match, TRBD1 (5 bases). This specimen consisted of peripheral blood, obtained 28 days after the second dose of the MenACWY control vaccine. The CDR3 coding sequence is TGTGCCAGCAGTCAGAGGGGTGATTCACCCCTCCACTTT. Its protein product is CASSQRGDSPLHF.